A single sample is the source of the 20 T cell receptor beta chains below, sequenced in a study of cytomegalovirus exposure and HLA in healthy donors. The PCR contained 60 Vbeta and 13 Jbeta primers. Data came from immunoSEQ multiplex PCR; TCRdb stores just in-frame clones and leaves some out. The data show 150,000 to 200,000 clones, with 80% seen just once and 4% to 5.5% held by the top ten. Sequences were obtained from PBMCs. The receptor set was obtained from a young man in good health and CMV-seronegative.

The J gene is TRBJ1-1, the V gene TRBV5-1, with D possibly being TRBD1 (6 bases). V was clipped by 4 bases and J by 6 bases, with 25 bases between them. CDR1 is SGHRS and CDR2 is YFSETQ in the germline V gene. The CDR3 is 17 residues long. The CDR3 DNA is TGCGCCAGCAGCCTTTTCGGGTGGACAGTCCCTCCTCCTGAAGCTTTCTTT. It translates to CASSLFGWTVPPPEAFF.

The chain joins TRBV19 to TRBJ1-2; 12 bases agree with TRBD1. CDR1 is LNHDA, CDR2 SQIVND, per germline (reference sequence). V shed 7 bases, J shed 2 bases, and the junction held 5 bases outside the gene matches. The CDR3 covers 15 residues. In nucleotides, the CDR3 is TGTGCCAGTAACCTGGGACAGGGGGCGAACTATGGCTACACCTTC. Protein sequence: CASNLGQGANYGYTF.

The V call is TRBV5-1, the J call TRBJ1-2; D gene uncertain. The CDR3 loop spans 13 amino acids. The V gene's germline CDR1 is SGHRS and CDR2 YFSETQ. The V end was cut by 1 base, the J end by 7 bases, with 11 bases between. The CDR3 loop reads CASSLRTDFGYTF. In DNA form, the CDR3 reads TGCGCCAGCAGCTTGCGCACTGACTTTGGCTACACCTTC.

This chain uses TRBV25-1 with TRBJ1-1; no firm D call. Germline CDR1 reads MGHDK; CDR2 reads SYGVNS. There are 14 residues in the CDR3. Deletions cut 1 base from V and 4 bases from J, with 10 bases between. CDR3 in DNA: TGTGCCAGCAGTGAATGGGAGTTGGGCACTGAAGCTTTCTTT. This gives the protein CASSEWELGTEAFF.

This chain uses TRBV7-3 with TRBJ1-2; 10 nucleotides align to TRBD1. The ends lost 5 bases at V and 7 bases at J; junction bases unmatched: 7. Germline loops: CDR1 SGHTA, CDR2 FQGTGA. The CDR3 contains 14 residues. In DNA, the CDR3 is TGTGCCAGCAGCCCCGGAGGACAGGGGGGTGGCTACACCTTC. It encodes CASSPGGQGGGYTF.

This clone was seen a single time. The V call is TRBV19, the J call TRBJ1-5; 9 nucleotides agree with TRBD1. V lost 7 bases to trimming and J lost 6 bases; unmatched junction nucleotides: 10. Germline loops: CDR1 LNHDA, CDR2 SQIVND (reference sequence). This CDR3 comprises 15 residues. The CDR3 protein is CASKWRQGGSQPQHF. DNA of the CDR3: TGTGCCAGTAAGTGGAGACAGGGGGGAAGTCAGCCCCAGCATTTT.

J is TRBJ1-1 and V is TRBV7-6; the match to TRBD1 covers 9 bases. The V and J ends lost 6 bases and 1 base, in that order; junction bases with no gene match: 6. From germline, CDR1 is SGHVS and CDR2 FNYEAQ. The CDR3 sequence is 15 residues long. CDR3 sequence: CASSKTGGKNTEAFF. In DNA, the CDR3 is TGTGCCAGCAGTAAAACAGGGGGCAAGAACACTGAAGCTTTCTTT.

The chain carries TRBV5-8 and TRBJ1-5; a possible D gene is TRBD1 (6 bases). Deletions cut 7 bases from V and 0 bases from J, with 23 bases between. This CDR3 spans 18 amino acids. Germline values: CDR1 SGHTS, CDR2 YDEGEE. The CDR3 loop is CASSWEGHQDNSNQPQHF. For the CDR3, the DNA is TGTGCCAGCTCCTGGGAGGGACACCAAGACAATAGCAATCAGCCCCAGCATTTT.

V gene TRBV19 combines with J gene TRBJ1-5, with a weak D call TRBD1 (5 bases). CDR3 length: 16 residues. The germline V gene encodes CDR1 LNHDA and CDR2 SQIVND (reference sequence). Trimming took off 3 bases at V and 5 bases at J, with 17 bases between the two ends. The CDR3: CASSMGGKGRHQPQHF. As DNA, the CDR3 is TGTGCCAGTAGTATGGGGGGGAAGGGGAGGCATCAGCCCCAGCATTTT.

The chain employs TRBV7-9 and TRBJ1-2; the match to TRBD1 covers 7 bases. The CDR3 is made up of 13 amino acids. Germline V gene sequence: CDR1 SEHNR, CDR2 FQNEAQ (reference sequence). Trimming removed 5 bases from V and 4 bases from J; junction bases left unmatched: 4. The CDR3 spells CASSPDRVYGYTF. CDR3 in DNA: TGTGCCAGCAGCCCCGACAGGGTCTATGGCTACACCTTC.

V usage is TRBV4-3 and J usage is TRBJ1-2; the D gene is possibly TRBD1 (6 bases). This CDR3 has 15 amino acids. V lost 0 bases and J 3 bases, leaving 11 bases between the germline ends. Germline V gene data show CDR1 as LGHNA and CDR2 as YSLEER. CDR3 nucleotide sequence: TGCGCCAGCAGCCAAGATTCAGAGGGGGACTATGGCTACACCTTC. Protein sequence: CASSQDSEGDYGYTF.

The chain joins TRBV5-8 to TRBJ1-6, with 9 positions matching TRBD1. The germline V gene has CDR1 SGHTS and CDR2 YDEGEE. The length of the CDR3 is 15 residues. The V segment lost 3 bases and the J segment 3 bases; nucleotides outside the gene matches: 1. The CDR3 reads CASSWDRDYNSPLHF. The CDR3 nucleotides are TGTGCCAGCAGCTGGGACAGGGACTATAATTCACCCCTCCACTTT.

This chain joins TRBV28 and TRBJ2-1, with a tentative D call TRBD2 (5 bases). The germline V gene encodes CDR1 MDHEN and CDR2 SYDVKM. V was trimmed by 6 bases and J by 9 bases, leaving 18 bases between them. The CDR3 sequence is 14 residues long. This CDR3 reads CASRPGYEGSEQFF. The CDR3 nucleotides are TGTGCCAGCAGACCGGGGTACGAGGGTAGTGAGCAGTTCTTC.

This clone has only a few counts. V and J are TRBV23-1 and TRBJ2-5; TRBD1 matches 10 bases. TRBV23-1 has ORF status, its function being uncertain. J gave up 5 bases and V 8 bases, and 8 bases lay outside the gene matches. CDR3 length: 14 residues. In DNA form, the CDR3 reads TGCGCCAGCTCCGGGACAGGGGCGTGGGAGACCCAGTACTTC. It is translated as CASSGTGAWETQYF.

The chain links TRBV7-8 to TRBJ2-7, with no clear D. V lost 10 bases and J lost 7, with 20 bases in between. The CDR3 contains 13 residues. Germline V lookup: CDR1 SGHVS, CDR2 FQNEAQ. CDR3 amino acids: CATSWASQKEQYF. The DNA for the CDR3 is TGTGCCACTTCGTGGGCATCCCAAAAGGAGCAGTACTTC.

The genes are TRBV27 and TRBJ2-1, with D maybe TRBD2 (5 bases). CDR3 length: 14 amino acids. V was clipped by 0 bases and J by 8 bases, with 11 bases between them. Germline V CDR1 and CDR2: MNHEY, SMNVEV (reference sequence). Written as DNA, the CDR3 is TGTGCCAGCAGTTTATCAGACACTAGGGATGAGCAGTTCTTC. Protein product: CASSLSDTRDEQFF.

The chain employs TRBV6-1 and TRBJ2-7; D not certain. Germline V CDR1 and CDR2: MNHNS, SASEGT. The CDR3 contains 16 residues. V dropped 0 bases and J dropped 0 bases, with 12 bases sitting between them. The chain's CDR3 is CASSEAPTVSSYEQYF. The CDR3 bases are TGTGCCAGCAGTGAAGCGCCAACTGTTAGCTCCTACGAGCAGTACTTC.

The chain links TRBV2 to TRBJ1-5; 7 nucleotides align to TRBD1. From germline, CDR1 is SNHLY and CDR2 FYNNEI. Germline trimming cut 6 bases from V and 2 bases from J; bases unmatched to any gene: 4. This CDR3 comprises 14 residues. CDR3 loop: CASSATGGNQPQHF. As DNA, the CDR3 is TGTGCCAGCAGCGCAACAGGGGGCAATCAGCCCCAGCATTTT.

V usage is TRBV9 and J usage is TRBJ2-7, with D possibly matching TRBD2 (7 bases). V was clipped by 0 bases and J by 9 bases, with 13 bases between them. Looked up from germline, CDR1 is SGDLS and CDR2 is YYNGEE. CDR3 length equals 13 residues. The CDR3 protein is CASSVAGGEGQYF. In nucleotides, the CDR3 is TGTGCCAGCAGCGTAGCGGGGGGCGAGGGGCAGTACTTC.

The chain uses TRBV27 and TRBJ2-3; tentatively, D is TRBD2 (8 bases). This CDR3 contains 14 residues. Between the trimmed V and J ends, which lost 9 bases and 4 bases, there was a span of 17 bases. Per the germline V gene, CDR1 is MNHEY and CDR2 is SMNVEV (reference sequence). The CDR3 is CASRGLAGADTQYF. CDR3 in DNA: TGTGCCAGTAGGGGGCTAGCGGGTGCAGATACGCAGTATTTT.